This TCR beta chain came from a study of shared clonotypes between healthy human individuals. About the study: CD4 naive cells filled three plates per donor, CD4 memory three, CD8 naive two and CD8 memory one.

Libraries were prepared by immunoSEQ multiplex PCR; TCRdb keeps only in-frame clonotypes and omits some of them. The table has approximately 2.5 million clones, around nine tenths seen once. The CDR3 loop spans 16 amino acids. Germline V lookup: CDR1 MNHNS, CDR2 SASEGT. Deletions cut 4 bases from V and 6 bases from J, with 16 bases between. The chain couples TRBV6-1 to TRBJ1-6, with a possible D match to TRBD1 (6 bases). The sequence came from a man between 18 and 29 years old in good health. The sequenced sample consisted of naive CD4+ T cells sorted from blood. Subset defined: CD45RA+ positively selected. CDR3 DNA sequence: TGTGCCAGCAGTGCAACCCAGACAGGTGGTAATTCACCCCTCCACTTT. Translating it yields CASSATQTGGNSPLHF.